This T cell receptor beta chain was retrieved from a study of T cells after yellow fever vaccination. Many counts were recorded for this clonotype. V was cut by 5 bases and J by 3 bases, with 11 bases left in between. Germline CDR1 reads MRHNA; CDR2 reads SNTAGT. The CDR3 spans 14 residues. TCRdb called the 5' RACE reads again in MiXCR, with one record for every CDR3 protein. Of some 300,000 distinct CDR3 sequences listed, about 3.5% are singletons. This TCR came from a man younger than 30 who received the YFV17D yellow fever vaccine. The chain is built from TRBV6-4 and TRBJ2-1; D might be TRBD1 (6 bases). The sequencing used PBMCs, collected on the day of the yellow fever booster vaccination. CDR3 region: CASSPSGHYNEQFF. The CDR3 DNA follows: TGTGCCAGCAGTCCCTCGGGACACTACAATGAGCAGTTCTTC.